This TCR beta chain was profiled in a study of CD8+ T cells in alopecia areata. Regarding this clone: Its antigen is unidentified. The genes are named according to mouse. The read is 4 residues too short to cover the CDR3 end, so that end is filled in from the germline J gene.

CD4, CD8alpha, NKG2D, NKG2ACE and other markers were used to sort pooled cutaneous lymph node cells. RNA extraction was followed by reverse transcription into cDNA, which acted as the sequencing template. Sequenced by immunoSEQ multiplex PCR; TCRdb stores in-frame clones only, minus some. The specimen has more than 250,000 clones, none found just once. Germline-derived CDR1 and CDR2 are MNHDT and YYDKIL. The ends were cut back, 1 base at V and 3 bases at J, with 9 bases in the middle. CDR3 size: 14 residues. Study-wide results and caveats: With patients, TCR sharing proved less clear than in mice, a difference possibly related to HLA.

The V gene is TRBV17, the J gene TRBJ1-2, with TRBD1 as a possible D gene (5 bases). Material: CD4+ T cells sorted from a lymph node. The receptor's source is a C3H/HeJ mouse with alopecia areata. Mice of this strain are of MHC haplotype H2-k. The part of the CDR3 DNA that was read is TGTGCTAGCAGTAGAGCAGGGAAGGACTCC. This codes for CASSRAGKDS. The whole CDR3 protein reads CASSRAGKDSDYTF.